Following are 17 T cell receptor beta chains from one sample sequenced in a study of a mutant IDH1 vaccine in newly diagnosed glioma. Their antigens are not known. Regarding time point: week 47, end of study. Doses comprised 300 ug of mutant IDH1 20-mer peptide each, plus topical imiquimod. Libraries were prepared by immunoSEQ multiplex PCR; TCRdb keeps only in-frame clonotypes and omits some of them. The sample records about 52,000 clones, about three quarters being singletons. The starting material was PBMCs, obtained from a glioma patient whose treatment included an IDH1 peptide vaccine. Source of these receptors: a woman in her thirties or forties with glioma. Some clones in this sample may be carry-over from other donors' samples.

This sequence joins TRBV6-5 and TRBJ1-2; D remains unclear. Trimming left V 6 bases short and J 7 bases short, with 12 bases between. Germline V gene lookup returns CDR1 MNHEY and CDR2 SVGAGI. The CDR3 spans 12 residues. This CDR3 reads CASRGGIPGYTF. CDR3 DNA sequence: TGTGCCAGCAGGGGAGGGATCCCTGGCTACACCTTC.

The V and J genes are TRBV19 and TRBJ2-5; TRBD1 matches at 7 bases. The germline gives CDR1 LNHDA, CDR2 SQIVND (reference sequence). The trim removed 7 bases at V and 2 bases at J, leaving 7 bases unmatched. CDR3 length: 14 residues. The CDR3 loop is CASTPPGQQETQYF. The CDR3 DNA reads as TGTGCCAGTACCCCACCGGGACAGCAAGAGACCCAGTACTTC.

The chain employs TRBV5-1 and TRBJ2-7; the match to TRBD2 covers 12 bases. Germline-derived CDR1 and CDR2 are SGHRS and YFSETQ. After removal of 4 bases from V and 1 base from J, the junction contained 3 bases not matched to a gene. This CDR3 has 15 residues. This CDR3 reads CASSLTSGGSYEQYF. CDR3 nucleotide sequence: TGCGCCAGCAGCCTGACTAGCGGGGGATCCTACGAGCAGTACTTC.

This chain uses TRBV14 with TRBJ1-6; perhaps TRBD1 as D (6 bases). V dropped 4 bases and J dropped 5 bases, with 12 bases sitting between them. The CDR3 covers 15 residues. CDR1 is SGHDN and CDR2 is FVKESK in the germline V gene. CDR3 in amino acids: CASSPTDSHNSPLHF. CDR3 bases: TGTGCCAGCAGCCCTACGGACAGCCATAATTCACCCCTCCACTTT.

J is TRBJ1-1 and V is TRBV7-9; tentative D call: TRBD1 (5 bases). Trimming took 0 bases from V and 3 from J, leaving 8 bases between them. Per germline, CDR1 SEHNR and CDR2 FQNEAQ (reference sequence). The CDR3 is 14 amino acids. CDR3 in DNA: TGTGCCAGCAGCTTAGCCAGGGAGGACACTGAAGCTTTCTTT. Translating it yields CASSLAREDTEAFF. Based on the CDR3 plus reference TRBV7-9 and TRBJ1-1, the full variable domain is DTGVSQNPRHKITKRGQNVTFRCDPISEHNRLYWYRQTLGQGPEFLTYFQNEAQLEKSRLLSDRFSAERPKGSFSTLEIQRTEQGDSAMYLCASSLAREDTEAFFGQGTRLTVV.

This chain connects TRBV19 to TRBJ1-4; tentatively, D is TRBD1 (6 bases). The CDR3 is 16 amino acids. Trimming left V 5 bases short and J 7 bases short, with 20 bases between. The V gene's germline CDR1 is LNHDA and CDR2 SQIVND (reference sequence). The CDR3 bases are TGTGCCAGTAGTGCCCCCCACAGGGATAGAGGTGAAAAACTGTTTTTT. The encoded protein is CASSAPHRDRGEKLFF.

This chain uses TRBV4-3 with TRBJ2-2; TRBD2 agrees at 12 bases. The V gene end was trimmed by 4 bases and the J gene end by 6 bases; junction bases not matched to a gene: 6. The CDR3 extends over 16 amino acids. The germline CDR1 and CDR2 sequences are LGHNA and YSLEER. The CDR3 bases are TGCGCCAGCAGCCCCCGACTAGCGGGAGTTCCCGGGGAGCTGTTTTTT. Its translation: CASSPRLAGVPGELFF.

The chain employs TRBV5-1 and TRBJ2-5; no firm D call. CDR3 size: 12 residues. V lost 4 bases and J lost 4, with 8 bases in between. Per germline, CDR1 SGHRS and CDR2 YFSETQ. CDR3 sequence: CASSPLTETQYF. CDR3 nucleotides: TGCGCCAGCAGCCCCCTGACAGAGACCCAGTACTTC.

In DNA, the CDR3 is TGTGCCAGCAGCTTGGAGGCACTAGCTACGGAGACCCAGTACTTC. Protein sequence: CASSLEALATETQYF. The rearrangement uses TRBV7-8 and TRBJ2-5; perhaps TRBD2 as D (6 bases). CDR3 size: 15 residues. Per the germline V gene, CDR1 is SGHVS and CDR2 is FQNEAQ. Trimming removed 3 bases at V and 5 bases at J, with 16 bases between. The full variable domain, its missing parts supplied by reference TRBV7-8 and TRBJ2-5, is GAGVSQSPRYKVAKRGQDVALRCDPISGHVSLFWYQQALGQGPEFLTYFQNEAQLDKSGLPSDRFFAERPEGSVSTLKIQRTQQEDSAVYLCASSLEALATETQYFGPGTRLLVL.

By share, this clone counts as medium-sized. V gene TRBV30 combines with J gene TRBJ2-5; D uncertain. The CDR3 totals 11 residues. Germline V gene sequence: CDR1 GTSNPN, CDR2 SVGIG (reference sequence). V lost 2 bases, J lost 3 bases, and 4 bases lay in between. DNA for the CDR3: TGTGCCTGGAGTTTCAAAGAGACCCAGTACTTC. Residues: CAWSFKETQYF.

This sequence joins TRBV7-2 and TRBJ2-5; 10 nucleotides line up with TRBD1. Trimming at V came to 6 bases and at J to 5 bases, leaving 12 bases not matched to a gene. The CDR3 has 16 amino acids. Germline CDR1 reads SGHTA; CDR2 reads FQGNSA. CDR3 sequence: CASSLLPGQGQETQYF. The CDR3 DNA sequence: TGTGCCAGCAGTTTACTTCCGGGACAGGGGCAGGAGACCCAGTACTTC.

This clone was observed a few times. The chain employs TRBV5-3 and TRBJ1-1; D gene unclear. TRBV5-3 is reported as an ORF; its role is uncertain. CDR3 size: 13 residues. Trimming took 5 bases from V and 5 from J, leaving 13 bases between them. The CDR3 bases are TGTGCCAGAAGATCCCCCCCGGAAACTGAAGCTTTCTTT. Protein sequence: CARRSPPETEAFF.

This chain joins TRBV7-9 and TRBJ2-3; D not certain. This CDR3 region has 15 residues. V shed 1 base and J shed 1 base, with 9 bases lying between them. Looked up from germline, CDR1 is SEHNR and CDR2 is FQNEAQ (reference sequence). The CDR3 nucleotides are TGTGCCAGCAGCTTAGTTAACAGCGGCACAGATACGCAGTATTTT. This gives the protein CASSLVNSGTDTQYF.

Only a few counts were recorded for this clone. The CDR3 here is CASSIDGQPQHF. CDR3 sequence (DNA): TGTGCCAGTAGTATAGACGGCCAGCCCCAGCATTTT. This chain connects TRBV19 to TRBJ1-5; D is unresolved. The CDR3 runs to 12 residues. CDR1 is LNHDA, CDR2 SQIVND, per germline (reference sequence). Trimming removed 0 bases from V and 7 bases from J, with 4 bases in between.

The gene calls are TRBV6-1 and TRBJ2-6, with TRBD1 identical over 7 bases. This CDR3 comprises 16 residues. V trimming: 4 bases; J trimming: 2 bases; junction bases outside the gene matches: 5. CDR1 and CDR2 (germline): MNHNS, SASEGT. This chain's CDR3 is CASSGSGGTGANVLTF. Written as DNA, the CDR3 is TGTGCCAGCAGTGGGTCAGGGGGAACTGGGGCCAACGTCCTGACTTTC.

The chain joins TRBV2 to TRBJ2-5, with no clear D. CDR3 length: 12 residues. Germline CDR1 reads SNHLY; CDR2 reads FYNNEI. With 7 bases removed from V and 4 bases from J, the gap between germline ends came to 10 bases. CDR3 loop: CASNRRGETQYF. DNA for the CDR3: TGTGCCAGCAACCGGCGTGGAGAGACCCAGTACTTC.

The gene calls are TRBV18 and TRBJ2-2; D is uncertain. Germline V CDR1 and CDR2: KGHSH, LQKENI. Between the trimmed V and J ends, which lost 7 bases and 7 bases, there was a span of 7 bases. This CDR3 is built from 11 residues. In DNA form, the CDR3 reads TGTGCCAGCTTAGAAAACGGGGAGCTGTTTTTT. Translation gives CASLENGELFF.